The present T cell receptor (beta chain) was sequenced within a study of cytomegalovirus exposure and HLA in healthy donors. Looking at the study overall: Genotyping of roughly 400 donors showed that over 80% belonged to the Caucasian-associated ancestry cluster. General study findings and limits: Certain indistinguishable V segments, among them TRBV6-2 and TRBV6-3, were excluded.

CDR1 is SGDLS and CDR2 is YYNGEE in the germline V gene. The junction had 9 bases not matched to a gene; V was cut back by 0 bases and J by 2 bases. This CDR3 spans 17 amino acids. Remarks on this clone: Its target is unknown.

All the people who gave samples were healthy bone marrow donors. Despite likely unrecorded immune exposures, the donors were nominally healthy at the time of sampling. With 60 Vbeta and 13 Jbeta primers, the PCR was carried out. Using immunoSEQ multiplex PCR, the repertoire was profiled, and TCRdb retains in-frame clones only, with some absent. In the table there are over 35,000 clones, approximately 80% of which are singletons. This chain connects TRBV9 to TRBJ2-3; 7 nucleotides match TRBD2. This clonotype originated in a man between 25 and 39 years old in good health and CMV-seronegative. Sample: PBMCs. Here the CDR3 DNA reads TGTGCCAGCAGCGTAGAAGGCGGGAGCTCTTTCACAGATACGCAGTATTTT. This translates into CASSVEGGSSFTDTQYF.